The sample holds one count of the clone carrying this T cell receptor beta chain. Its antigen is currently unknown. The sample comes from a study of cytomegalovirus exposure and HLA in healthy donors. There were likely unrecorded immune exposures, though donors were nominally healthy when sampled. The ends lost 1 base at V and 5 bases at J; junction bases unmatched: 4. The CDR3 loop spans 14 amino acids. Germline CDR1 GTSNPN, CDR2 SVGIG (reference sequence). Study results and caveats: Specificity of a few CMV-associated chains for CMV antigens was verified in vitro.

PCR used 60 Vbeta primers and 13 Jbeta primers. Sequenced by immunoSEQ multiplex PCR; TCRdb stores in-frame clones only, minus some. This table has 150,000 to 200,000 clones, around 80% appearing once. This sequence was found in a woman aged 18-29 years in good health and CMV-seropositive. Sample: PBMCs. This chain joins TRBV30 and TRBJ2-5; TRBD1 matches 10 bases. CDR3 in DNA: TGTGCCTGGAGTGATGACAGGGGGCTGGAGACCCAGTACTTC. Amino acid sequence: CAWSDDRGLETQYF.